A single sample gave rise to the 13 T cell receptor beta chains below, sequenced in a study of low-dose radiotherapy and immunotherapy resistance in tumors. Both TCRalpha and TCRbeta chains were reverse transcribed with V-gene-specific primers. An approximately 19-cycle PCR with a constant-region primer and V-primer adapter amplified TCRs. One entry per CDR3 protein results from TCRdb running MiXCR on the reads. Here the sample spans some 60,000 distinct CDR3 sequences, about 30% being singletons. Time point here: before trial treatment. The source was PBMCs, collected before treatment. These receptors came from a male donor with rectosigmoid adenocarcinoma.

The CDR3 is CASSTGTGNTGELFF. The DNA for the CDR3 is TGTGCCAGCAGCACAGGGACAGGGAACACCGGGGAGCTGTTTTTT. The rearrangement links TRBV13 to TRBJ2-2; 8 bases match TRBD1. With 5 bases clipped from V and 1 base from J, the junction kept 3 bases outside the gene matches. The CDR3 runs to 15 residues. Germline V gene sequence: CDR1 PRHDT, CDR2 FYEKMQ (reference sequence). Using reference TRBV13 and TRBJ2-2 for the parts outside the CDR3, the full variable domain is AAGVIQSPRHLIKEKRETATLKCYPIPRHDTVYWYQQGPGQDPQFLISFYEKMQSDKGSIPDRFSAQQFSDYHSELNMSSLELGDSALYFCASSTGTGNTGELFFGEGSRLTVL.

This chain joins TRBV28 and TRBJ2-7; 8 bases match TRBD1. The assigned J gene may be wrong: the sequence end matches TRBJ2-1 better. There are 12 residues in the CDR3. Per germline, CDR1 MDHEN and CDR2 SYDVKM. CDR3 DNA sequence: TGTGCCAGCAGTGACAGGGGCAATGAGCAGTTCTTC. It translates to CASSDRGNEQFF.

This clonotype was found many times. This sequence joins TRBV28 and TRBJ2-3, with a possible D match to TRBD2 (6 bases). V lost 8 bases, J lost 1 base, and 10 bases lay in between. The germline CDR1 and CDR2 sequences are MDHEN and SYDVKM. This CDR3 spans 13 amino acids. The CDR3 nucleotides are TGTGCCAGCGCGGGGATTCGCACAGATACGCAGTATTTT. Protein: CASAGIRTDTQYF.

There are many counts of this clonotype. The CDR3 protein is CASSLNWASSYNSPLHF. In DNA, the CDR3 is TGTGCCAGCAGCTTAAACTGGGCGAGCTCCTATAATTCACCCCTCCACTTT. The genes are TRBV7-8 and TRBJ1-6, with D unresolved. V was clipped by 2 bases and J by 0 bases, with 11 bases between them. CDR1 and CDR2 from the germline V gene are SGHVS and FQNEAQ. The CDR3 runs 17 residues.

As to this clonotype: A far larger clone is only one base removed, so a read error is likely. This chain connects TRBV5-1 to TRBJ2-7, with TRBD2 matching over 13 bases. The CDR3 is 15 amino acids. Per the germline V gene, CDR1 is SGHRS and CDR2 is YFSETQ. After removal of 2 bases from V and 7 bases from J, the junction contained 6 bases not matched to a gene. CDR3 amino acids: CASSFTSGRAPEQYF. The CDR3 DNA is TGCGCCAGCAGCTTCACTAGCGGGAGGGCCCCTGAGCAGTACTTC.

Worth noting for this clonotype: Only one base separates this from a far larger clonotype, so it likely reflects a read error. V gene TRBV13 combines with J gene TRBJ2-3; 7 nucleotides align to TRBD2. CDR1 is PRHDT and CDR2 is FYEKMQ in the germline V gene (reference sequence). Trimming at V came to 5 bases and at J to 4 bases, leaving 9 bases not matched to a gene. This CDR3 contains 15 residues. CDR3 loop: CASSEKLATSDTQYF. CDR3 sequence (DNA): TGTGCCAGCAGCGAGAAACTAGCGACCTCAGATACGCAGTATTTT.

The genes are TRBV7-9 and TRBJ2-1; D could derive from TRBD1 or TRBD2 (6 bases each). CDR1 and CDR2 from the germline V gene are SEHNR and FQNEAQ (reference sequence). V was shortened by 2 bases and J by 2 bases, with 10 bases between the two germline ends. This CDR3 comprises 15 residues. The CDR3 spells CASSLRGGTYNEQFF. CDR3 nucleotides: TGTGCCAGCAGCTTAAGAGGGGGGACCTACAATGAGCAGTTCTTC. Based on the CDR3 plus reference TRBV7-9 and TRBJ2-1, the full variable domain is DTGVSQNPRHKITKRGQNVTFRCDPISEHNRLYWYRQTLGQGPEFLTYFQNEAQLEKSRLLSDRFSAERPKGSFSTLEIQRTEQGDSAMYLCASSLRGGTYNEQFFGPGTRLTVL.

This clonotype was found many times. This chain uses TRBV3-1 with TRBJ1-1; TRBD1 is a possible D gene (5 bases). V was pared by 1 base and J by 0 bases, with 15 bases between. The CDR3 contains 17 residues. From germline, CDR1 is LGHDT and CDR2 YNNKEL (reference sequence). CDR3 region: CASSQGAGNFMNTEAFF. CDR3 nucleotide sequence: TGTGCCAGCAGCCAAGGGGCAGGGAATTTTATGAACACTGAAGCTTTCTTT. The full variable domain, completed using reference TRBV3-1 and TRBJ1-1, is DTAVSQTPKYLVTQMGNDKSIKCEQNLGHDTMYWYKQDSKKFLKIMFSYNNKELIINETVPNRFSPKSPDKAHLNLHINSLELGDSAVYFCASSQGAGNFMNTEAFFGQGTRLTVV.

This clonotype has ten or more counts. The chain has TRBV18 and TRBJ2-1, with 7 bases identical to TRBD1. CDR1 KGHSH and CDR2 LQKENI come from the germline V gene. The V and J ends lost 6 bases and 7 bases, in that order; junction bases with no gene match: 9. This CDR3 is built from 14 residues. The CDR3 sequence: CASSPGDRVNEQFF. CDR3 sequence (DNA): TGTGCCAGCTCTCCCGGAGACAGGGTTAATGAGCAGTTCTTC.

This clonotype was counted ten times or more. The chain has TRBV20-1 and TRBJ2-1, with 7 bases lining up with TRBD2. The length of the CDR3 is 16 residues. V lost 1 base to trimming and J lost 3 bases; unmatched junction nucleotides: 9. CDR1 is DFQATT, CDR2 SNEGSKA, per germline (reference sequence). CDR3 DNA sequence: TGCAGTGCTAGAGGGGGGGGAAATTTAAACTACAATGAGCAGTTCTTC. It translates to CSARGGGNLNYNEQFF.

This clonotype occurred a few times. CDR3 coding DNA: TGTGCCAGCAGCCAAGGCAGGGCTGGGGCCAACGTCCTGACTTTC. Translation: CASSQGRAGANVLTF. The V gene is TRBV14, the J gene TRBJ2-6; a weak D match, TRBD1 (5 bases). Germline CDR1 is SGHDN and CDR2 is FVKESK. The CDR3 sequence is 15 residues long. Trimming took off 1 base at V and 2 bases at J, with 6 bases between the two ends.

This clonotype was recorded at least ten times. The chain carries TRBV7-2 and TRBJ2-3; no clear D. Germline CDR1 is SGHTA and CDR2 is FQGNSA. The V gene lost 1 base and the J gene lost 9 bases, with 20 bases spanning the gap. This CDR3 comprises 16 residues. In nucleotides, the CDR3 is TGTGCCAGCAGCTTAGTATCGGGTAGCCCCCCCCCCACGCAGTATTTT. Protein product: CASSLVSGSPPPTQYF.

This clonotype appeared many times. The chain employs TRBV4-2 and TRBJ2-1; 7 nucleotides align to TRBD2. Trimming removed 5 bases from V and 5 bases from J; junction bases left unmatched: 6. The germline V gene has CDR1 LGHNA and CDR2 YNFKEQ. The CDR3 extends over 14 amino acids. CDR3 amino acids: CASSYGRENNEQFF. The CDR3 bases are TGTGCCAGCAGCTATGGGCGGGAGAACAATGAGCAGTTCTTC.